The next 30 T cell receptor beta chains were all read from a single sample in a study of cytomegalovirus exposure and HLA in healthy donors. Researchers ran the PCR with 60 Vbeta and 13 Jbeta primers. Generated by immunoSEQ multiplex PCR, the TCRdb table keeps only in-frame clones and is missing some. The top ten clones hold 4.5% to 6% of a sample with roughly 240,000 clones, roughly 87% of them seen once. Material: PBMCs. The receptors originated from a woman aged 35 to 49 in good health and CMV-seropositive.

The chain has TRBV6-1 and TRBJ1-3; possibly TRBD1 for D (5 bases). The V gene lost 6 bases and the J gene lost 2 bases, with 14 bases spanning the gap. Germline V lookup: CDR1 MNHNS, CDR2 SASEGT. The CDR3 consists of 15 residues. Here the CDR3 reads CASSRTGATGNTIYF. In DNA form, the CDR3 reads TGTGCCAGCAGCCGTACAGGAGCGACTGGAAACACCATATATTTT.

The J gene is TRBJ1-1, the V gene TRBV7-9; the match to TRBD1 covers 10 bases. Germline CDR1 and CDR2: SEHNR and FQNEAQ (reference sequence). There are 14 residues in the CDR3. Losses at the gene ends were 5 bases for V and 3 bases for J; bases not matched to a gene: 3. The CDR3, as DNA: TGTGCCAGCAGCCCGGGACAGGGGCACACTGAAGCTTTCTTT. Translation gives CASSPGQGHTEAFF.

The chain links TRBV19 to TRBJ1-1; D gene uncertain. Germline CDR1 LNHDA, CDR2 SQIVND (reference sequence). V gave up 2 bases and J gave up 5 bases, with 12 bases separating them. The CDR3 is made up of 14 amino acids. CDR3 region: CASSISSSGTEAFF. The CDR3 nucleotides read TGTGCCAGTAGTATATCATCATCCGGGACTGAAGCTTTCTTT.

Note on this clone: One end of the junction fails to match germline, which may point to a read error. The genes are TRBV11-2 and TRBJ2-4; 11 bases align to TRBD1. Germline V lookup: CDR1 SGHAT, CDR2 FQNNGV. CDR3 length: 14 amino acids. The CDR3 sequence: CASSSLGQGVSIGF. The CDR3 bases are TGTGCCAGCAGCTCTTTGGGACAGGGGGTGTCTATAGGCTTC.

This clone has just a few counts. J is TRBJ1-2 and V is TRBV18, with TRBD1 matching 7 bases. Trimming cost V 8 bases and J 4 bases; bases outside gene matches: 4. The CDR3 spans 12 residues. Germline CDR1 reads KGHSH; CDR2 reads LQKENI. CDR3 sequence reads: CASQGQLYGYTF. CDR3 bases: TGTGCCAGCCAGGGACAGCTCTATGGCTACACCTTC.

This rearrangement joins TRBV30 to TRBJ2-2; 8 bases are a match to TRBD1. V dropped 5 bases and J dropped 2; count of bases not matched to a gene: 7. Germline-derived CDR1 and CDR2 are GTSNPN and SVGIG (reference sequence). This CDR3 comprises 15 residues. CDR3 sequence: CAWGDRPLNTGELFF. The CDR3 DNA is TGTGCCTGGGGGGACAGGCCCCTCAACACCGGGGAGCTGTTTTTT. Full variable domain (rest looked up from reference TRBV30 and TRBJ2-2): SQTIHQWPATLVQPVGSPLSLECTVEGTSNPNLYWYRQAAGRGLQLLFYSVGIGQISSEVPQNLSASRPQDRQFILSSKKLLLSDSGFYLCAWGDRPLNTGELFFGEGSRLTVL.

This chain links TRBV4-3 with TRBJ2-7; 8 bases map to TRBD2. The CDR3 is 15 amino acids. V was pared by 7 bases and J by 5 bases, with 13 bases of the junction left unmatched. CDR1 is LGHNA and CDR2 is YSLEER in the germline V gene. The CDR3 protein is CASTTTLAARDEQYF. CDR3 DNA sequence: TGCGCCAGCACGACTACACTAGCGGCGAGGGACGAGCAGTACTTC.

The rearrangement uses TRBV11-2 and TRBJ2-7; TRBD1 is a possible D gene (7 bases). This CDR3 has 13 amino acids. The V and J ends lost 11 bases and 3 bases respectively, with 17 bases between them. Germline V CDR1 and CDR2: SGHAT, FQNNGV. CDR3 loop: CAGSRGAHYEQYF. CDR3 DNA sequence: TGTGCCGGCTCCAGGGGGGCCCACTACGAGCAGTACTTC.

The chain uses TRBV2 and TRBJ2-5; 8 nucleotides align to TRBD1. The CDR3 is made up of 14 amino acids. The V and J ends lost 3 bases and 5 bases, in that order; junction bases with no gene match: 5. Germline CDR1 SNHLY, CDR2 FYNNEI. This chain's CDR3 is CASSDSRGLETQYF. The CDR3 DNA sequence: TGTGCCAGCAGTGATAGCAGGGGGCTGGAGACCCAGTACTTC.

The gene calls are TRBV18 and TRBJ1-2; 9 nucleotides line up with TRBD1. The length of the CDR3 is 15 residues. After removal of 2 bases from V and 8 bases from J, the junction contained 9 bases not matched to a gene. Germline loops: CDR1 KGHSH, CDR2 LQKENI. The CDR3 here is CASSPIGTGPIGYTF. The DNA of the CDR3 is TGTGCCAGCTCACCAATTGGGACAGGGCCTATCGGCTACACCTTC.

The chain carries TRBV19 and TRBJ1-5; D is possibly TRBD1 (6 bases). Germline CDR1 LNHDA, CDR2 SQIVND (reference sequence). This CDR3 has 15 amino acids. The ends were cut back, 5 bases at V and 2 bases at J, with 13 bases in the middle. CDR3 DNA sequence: TGTGCCAGTAGTGCCTTCTCAGGGGGCAATCAGCCCCAGCATTTT. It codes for CASSAFSGGNQPQHF.

CDR3 protein: CASSLDQGGTGELFF. The CDR3 DNA follows: TGCGCCAGCAGCTTGGATCAGGGTGGGACCGGGGAGCTGTTTTTT. V gene TRBV5-1 combines with J gene TRBJ2-2; a possible D gene is TRBD1 (5 bases). CDR3 length: 15 amino acids. Per germline, CDR1 SGHRS and CDR2 YFSETQ. The V end lost 0 bases, the J end lost 5 bases, and 11 bases lay between the germline ends.

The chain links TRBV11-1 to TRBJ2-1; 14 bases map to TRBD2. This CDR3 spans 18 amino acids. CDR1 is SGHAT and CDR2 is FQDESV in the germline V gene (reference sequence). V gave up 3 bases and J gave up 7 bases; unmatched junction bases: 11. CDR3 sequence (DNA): TGTGCCAGCAGCTTTCAATCCGGGACTAGCGGGAGATCAAATGAGCAGTTCTTC. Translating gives CASSFQSGTSGRSNEQFF.

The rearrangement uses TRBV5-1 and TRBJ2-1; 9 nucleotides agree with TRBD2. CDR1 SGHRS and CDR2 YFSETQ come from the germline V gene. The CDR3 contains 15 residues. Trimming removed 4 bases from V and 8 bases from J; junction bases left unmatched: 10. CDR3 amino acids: CASSVWSREGDEQFF. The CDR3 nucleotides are TGCGCCAGCAGCGTGTGGTCGCGGGAGGGCGATGAGCAGTTCTTC.

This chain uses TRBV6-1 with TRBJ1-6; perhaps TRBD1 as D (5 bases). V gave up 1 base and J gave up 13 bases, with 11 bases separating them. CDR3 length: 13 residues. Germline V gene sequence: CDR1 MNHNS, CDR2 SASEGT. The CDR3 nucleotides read TGTGCCAGCAGTGAAGACCCAGGGAGGCCCCTCCACTTT. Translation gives CASSEDPGRPLHF.

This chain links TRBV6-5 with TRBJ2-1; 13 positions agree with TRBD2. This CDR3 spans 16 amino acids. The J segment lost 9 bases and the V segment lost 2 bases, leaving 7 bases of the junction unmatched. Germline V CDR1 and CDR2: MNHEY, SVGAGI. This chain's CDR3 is CASSYIGTSGEGEQFF. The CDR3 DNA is TGTGCCAGCAGTTACATAGGGACTAGCGGGGAGGGTGAGCAGTTCTTC.

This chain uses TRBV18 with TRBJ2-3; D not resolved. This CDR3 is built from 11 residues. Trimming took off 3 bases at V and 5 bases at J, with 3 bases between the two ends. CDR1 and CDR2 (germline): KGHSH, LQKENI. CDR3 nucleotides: TGTGCCAGCTCACCTCAAGATACGCAGTATTTT. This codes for CASSPQDTQYF.

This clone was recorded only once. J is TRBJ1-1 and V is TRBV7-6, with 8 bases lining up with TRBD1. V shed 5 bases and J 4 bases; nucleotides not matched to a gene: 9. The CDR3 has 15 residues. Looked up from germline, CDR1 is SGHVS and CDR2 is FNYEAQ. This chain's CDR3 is CASSLYQGAGTEAFF. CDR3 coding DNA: TGTGCCAGCAGCCTCTACCAGGGGGCTGGCACTGAAGCTTTCTTT.

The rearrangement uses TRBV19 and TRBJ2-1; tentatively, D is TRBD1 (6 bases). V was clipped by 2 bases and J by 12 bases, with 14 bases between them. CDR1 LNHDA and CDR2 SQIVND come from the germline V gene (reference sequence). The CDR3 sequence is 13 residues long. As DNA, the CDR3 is TGTGCCAGTAGTATAAATCAGGGGCTTGGGCAGTTCTTC. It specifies CASSINQGLGQFF. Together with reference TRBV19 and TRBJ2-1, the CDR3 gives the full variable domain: DGGITQSPKYLFRKEGQNVTLSCEQNLNHDAMYWYRQDPGQGLRLIYYSQIVNDFQKGDIAEGYSVSREKKESFPLTVTSAQKNPTAFYLCASSINQGLGQFFGPGTRLTVL.

This CDR3 reads CASSPRDSAWNYGYTF. Written as DNA, the CDR3 is TGTGCCAGTAGCCCCCGGGACAGTGCGTGGAACTATGGCTACACCTTC. The V call is TRBV19, the J call TRBJ1-2; 7 positions agree with TRBD1. With V trimmed by 6 bases and J by 2 bases, 12 bases remained unmatched. The CDR3 is 16 residues long. The V gene's germline CDR1 is LNHDA and CDR2 SQIVND (reference sequence).

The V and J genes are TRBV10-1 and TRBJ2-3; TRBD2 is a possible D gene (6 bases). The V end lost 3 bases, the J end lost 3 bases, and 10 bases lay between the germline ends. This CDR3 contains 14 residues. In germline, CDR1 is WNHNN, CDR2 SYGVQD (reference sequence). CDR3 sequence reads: CASSDYGSTDTQYF. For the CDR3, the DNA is TGCGCCAGCAGTGACTACGGGAGTACAGATACGCAGTATTTT.

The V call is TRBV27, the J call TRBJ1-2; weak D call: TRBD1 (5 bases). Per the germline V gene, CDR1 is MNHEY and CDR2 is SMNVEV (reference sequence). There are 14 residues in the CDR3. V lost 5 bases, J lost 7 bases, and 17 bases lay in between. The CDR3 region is CASSKSVKGFGYTF. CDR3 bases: TGTGCCAGCAGTAAGTCGGTGAAGGGGTTTGGCTACACCTTC.

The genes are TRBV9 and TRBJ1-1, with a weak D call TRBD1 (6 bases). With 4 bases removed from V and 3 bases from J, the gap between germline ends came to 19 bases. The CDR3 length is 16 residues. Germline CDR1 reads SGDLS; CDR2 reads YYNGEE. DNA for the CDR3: TGTGCCAGCAGCTCAAACCCAAGGGGGAGGGACACTGAAGCTTTCTTT. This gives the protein CASSSNPRGRDTEAFF.

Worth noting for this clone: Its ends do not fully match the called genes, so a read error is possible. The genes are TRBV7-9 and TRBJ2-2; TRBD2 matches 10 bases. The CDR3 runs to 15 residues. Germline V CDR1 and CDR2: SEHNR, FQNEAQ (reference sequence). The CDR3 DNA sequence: TGTTCCAGCAGCTTAACTAGCGGGGCAACCGGGGAGCTGTTTTTT. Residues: CSSSLTSGATGELFF.

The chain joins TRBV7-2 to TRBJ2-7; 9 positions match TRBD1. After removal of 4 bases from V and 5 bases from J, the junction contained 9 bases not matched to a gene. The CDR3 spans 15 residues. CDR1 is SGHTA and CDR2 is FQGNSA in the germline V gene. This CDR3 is CASSSDRGRSNEQYF. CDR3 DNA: TGTGCCAGCAGCTCGGACAGGGGAAGGTCCAACGAGCAGTACTTC. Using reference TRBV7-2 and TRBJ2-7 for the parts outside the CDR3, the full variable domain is GAGVSQSPSNKVTEKGKDVELRCDPISGHTALYWYRQSLGQGLEFLIYFQGNSAPDKSGLPSDRFSAERTGGSVSTLTIQRTQQEDSAVYLCASSSDRGRSNEQYFGPGTRLTVT.

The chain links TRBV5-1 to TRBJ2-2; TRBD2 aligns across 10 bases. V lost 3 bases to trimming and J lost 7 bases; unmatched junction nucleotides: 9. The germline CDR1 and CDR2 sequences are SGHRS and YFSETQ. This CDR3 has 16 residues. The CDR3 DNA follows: TGCGCCAGCAGCTCCGCCGGGACTAGCGAGGGCGGGGAGCTGTTTTTT. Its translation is CASSSAGTSEGGELFF.

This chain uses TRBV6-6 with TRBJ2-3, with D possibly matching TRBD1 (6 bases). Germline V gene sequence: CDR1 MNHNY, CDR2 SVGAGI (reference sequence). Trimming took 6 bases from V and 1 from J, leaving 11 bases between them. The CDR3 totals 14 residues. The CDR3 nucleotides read TGTGCCAGCAGGGGGGCAGGGGGCACAGATACGCAGTATTTT. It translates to CASRGAGGTDTQYF.

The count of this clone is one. This chain's CDR3 is CASSPGLTTDTQYF. DNA of the CDR3: TGTGCCAGCAGCCCGGGACTAACGACAGATACGCAGTATTTT. This chain uses TRBV7-2 with TRBJ2-3; 7 bases fit TRBD2. The V and J ends lost 5 bases and 3 bases, in that order; junction bases with no gene match: 5. Germline V gene lookup returns CDR1 SGHTA and CDR2 FQGNSA. The CDR3 consists of 14 residues.

Here the CDR3 reads CASSFGTSGRVGPYEQYF. The CDR3 coding sequence is TGCGCCAGCAGCTTCGGGACTAGCGGGAGGGTAGGGCCTTACGAGCAGTACTTC. V usage is TRBV5-1 and J usage is TRBJ2-7; 16 nucleotides match TRBD2. Per germline, CDR1 SGHRS and CDR2 YFSETQ. The J segment lost 4 bases and the V segment lost 2 bases, leaving 9 bases of the junction unmatched. This CDR3 is 18 amino acids long.

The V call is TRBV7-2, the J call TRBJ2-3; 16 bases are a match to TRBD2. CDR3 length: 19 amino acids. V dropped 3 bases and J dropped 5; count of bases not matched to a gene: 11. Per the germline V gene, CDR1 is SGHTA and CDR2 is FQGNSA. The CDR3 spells CASSFRPGLAGGREDTQYF. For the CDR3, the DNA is TGTGCCAGCAGCTTCCGTCCGGGACTAGCGGGGGGGCGTGAAGATACGCAGTATTTT.